Listed below are T cell receptor beta chains from one sample, sequenced in a study of CD8+CD57+ T cells in acquired aplastic anemia. One entry per CDR3 protein results from TCRdb running MiXCR on the reads. The sample has about 270,000 distinct CDR3 sequences, 45% to 70% seen once. The sequenced material came from sorted CD4+, CD8+, or CD8+CD57+ T cells (not recorded which) from PBMCs. The receptor source for this set is a human donor with severe aplastic anemia or a healthy control (not recorded which). The CDR3 runs from the conserved cysteine through the conserved F or W. A D gene is named only where the DNA matches it firmly. Clone size, where shown, is once, few, many, or a class for clones that have expanded.

abundance: many
j_gene: TRBJ1-2
v_gene: TRBV5-1
d_gene: .
CDR3aa: CASSLAQGTGYTF
CDR3nt: TGCGCCAGCAGCTTGGCTCAGGGGACTGGCTACACCTTC

abundance: .
j_gene: TRBJ2-1
v_gene: TRBV5-4
d_gene: .
CDR3aa: CASSQATGEGSSYNEQFF
CDR3nt: TGTGCCAGCAGCCAAGCTACCGGAGAGGGTAGCTCCTACAATGAGCAGTTCTTC

abundance: .
j_gene: TRBJ1-6
v_gene: TRBV10-3
d_gene: TRBD1
CDR3aa: CASSAPGQGQSPLHF
CDR3nt: TGTGCCAGCAGCGCCCCGGGACAGGGCCAGTCACCCCTCCACTTT

abundance: .
j_gene: TRBJ1-1
v_gene: TRBV4-1
d_gene: .
CDR3aa: CASSQGLETEAFF
CDR3nt: TGCGCCAGCAGCCAAGGGTTGGAAACTGAAGCTTTCTTT

abundance: many
j_gene: TRBJ2-3
v_gene: TRBV11-2
d_gene: TRBD1
CDR3aa: CASSSRRDSSFTDTQYF
CDR3nt: TGTGCCAGCAGCTCACGCCGGGACAGCTCGTTCACAGATACGCAGTATTTT

abundance: few
j_gene: TRBJ2-7
v_gene: TRBV5-1
d_gene: TRBD1
CDR3aa: CASSWGTGLSYEQYF
CDR3nt: TGCGCCAGTAGCTGGGGGACAGGGCTAAGCTACGAGCAGTACTTC

abundance: .
j_gene: TRBJ2-3
v_gene: TRBV19
d_gene: .
CDR3aa: CASRKSSTDTQYF
CDR3nt: TGTGCCAGTAGGAAGTCTAGCACAGATACGCAGTATTTT

abundance: few
j_gene: TRBJ2-1
v_gene: TRBV24-1
d_gene: TRBD1
CDR3aa: CATAGQGAREQFF
CDR3nt: TGTGCCACTGCGGGACAGGGGGCGCGGGAGCAGTTCTTC

abundance: many
j_gene: TRBJ1-6
v_gene: TRBV19
d_gene: TRBD1
CDR3aa: CASSDRTGVNSPLHF
CDR3nt: TGTGCCAGTAGTGACAGAACAGGGGTCAATTCACCCCTCCACTTT

abundance: .
j_gene: TRBJ1-1
v_gene: TRBV7-9
d_gene: .
CDR3aa: CASSLGEGEAFF
CDR3nt: TGTGCCAGCAGCTTAGGGGAGGGTGAAGCTTTCTTT

abundance: few
j_gene: TRBJ1-1
v_gene: TRBV5-5
d_gene: TRBD1
CDR3aa: CASSLTTGAEAFF
CDR3nt: TGTGCCAGCAGCCTGACTACAGGGGCCGAAGCTTTCTTT

abundance: many
j_gene: TRBJ2-3
v_gene: TRBV6-4
d_gene: .
CDR3aa: CASRSQGSADTQYF
CDR3nt: TGTGCCAGCCGATCCCAGGGGAGCGCAGATACGCAGTATTTT

abundance: once
j_gene: TRBJ2-3
v_gene: TRBV7-4
d_gene: TRBD2
CDR3aa: CASSKLAGGSTDTQYF
CDR3nt: TGTGCCAGCAGCAAACTAGCGGGAGGAAGCACAGATACGCAGTATTTT

abundance: .
j_gene: TRBJ2-3
v_gene: TRBV10-3
d_gene: TRBD2
CDR3aa: CAISGTGGDSTDTQYF
CDR3nt: TGTGCCATCAGCGGGACCGGGGGGGATAGCACAGATACGCAGTATTTT

abundance: .
j_gene: TRBJ1-6
v_gene: TRBV2
d_gene: .
CDR3aa: CASSGQQNSPLHF
CDR3nt: TGTGCCAGCAGTGGACAGCAAAATTCACCCCTCCACTTT

abundance: medium-sized
j_gene: TRBJ1-2
v_gene: TRBV7-2
d_gene: .
CDR3aa: CASSYDGYGYTF
CDR3nt: TGTGCCAGCAGCTACGACGGATATGGCTACACCTTC

abundance: many
j_gene: TRBJ2-7
v_gene: TRBV4-1
d_gene: .
CDR3aa: CASSQQDRGGGDFPYEQYF
CDR3nt: TGCGCCAGCAGCCAGCAAGATCGGGGAGGGGGCGATTTCCCCTACGAGCAGTACTTC

abundance: .
j_gene: TRBJ2-1
v_gene: TRBV19
d_gene: TRBD2
CDR3aa: CSSGGEVEEQFF
CDR3nt: TGTTCTAGCGGGGGGGAAGTAGAAGAGCAGTTCTTC

abundance: many
j_gene: TRBJ1-2
v_gene: TRBV7-2
d_gene: TRBD1
CDR3aa: CASSLAVKAGGYGYTF
CDR3nt: TGTGCCAGCAGCTTAGCGGTGAAGGCAGGGGGTTATGGCTACACCTTC

abundance: many
j_gene: TRBJ2-7
v_gene: TRBV7-6
d_gene: .
CDR3aa: CASSFWESSYEQYF
CDR3nt: TGTGCCAGCAGCTTCTGGGAGAGCTCCTACGAGCAGTACTTC

abundance: .
j_gene: TRBJ2-3
v_gene: TRBV9
d_gene: TRBD1
CDR3aa: CASSLAGQGGLDTQYF
CDR3nt: TGCGCCAGCAGCTTGGCGGGACAGGGAGGTTTAGATACGCAGTATTTT

abundance: .
j_gene: TRBJ2-7
v_gene: TRBV9
d_gene: .
CDR3aa: CASSVGRGAYEQYF
CDR3nt: TGTGCCAGCAGCGTAGGTCGAGGGGCCTACGAGCAGTACTTC

abundance: .
j_gene: TRBJ1-3
v_gene: TRBV7-3
d_gene: .
CDR3aa: CASSFDGNTIYF
CDR3nt: TGTGCCAGCAGCTTCGACGGAAACACCATATATTTT

abundance: .
j_gene: TRBJ2-3
v_gene: TRBV29-1
d_gene: TRBD2
CDR3aa: CSVEAGFGTSGGATDTQYF
CDR3nt: TGCAGCGTTGAAGCGGGGTTTGGGACTAGCGGGGGGGCCACAGATACGCAGTATTTT

abundance: once
j_gene: TRBJ2-7
v_gene: TRBV7-9
d_gene: .
CDR3aa: CASSPDRVHGYEQYF
CDR3nt: TGTGCCAGCAGCCCGGACCGGGTCCACGGGTACGAGCAGTACTTC

abundance: many
j_gene: TRBJ2-7
v_gene: TRBV27
d_gene: TRBD1
CDR3aa: CASRRDREYEQYF
CDR3nt: TGTGCCAGCAGGAGGGACAGGGAGTACGAGCAGTACTTC

abundance: few
j_gene: TRBJ1-6
v_gene: TRBV7-6
d_gene: TRBD1
CDR3aa: CASSQDRKNSPLHF
CDR3nt: TGTGCCAGCAGCCAGGACAGGAAAAATTCACCCCTCCACTTT

abundance: .
j_gene: TRBJ2-2
v_gene: TRBV19
d_gene: .
CDR3aa: CASSIGTSYQITGELFF
CDR3nt: TGTGCCAGTAGTATCGGGACATCCTATCAAATCACCGGGGAGCTGTTTTTT

abundance: .
j_gene: TRBJ1-3
v_gene: TRBV20-1
d_gene: .
CDR3aa: CSAGYGSGNTIYF
CDR3nt: TGCAGTGCTGGATACGGCTCTGGAAACACCATATATTTT

abundance: .
j_gene: TRBJ2-1
v_gene: TRBV24-1
d_gene: TRBD2
CDR3aa: CPAGTSAQGEQFF
CDR3nt: TGTCCCGCCGGGACTAGCGCTCAAGGTGAGCAGTTCTTC

abundance: .
j_gene: TRBJ2-7
v_gene: TRBV7-3
d_gene: .
CDR3aa: CASSPPARGEQYF
CDR3nt: TGTGCCAGCAGCCCCCCGGCCAGGGGCGAGCAGTACTTC

abundance: .
j_gene: TRBJ2-7
v_gene: TRBV12-3/TRBV12-4
d_gene: TRBD1
CDR3aa: CASSFRGTGGEYEQYF
CDR3nt: TGTGCCAGCAGTTTTAGAGGGACAGGGGGCGAGTACGAGCAGTACTTC

abundance: once
j_gene: TRBJ1-1
v_gene: TRBV15
d_gene: .
CDR3aa: CATSRDRAGNTEAFF
CDR3nt: TGTGCCACCAGCAGAGATCGGGCGGGAAACACTGAAGCTTTCTTT

abundance: .
j_gene: TRBJ2-1
v_gene: TRBV9
d_gene: .
CDR3aa: CASSVYGEGYNEQFF
CDR3nt: TGTGCCAGCAGCGTATACGGAGAGGGGTACAATGAGCAGTTCTTC

abundance: many
j_gene: TRBJ1-2
v_gene: TRBV7-2
d_gene: .
CDR3aa: CASSLQDTPDGYTF
CDR3nt: TGTGCCAGCAGCTTACAGGATACCCCAGATGGCTACACCTTC

abundance: few
j_gene: TRBJ2-7
v_gene: TRBV24-1
d_gene: .
CDR3aa: CAFERGGPSSYEQYF
CDR3nt: TGTGCCTTCGAAAGGGGGGGCCCATCGTCCTACGAGCAGTACTTC

abundance: many
j_gene: TRBJ2-3
v_gene: TRBV6-5
d_gene: TRBD2
CDR3aa: CASSYSGRGGDTQYF
CDR3nt: TGTGCCAGCAGTTACTCGGGGCGGGGGGGGGATACGCAGTATTTT

abundance: .
j_gene: TRBJ2-7
v_gene: TRBV20-1
d_gene: .
CDR3aa: CSARDATGYEQYF
CDR3nt: TGCAGTGCTAGAGATGCTACAGGTTACGAGCAGTACTTC

abundance: .
j_gene: TRBJ2-7
v_gene: TRBV5-1
d_gene: .
CDR3aa: CASSLKGIVDYEQYF
CDR3nt: TGCGCCAGCAGCTTGAAAGGGATAGTCGACTACGAGCAGTACTTC

abundance: many
j_gene: TRBJ2-5
v_gene: TRBV2
d_gene: .
CDR3aa: CASSLRITERTQYF
CDR3nt: TGTGCCAGCAGCCTAAGGATAACAGAGAGGACCCAGTACTTC